This T cell receptor beta chain is drawn from a study of T cells in Graves' hyperthyroidism and ophthalmopathy. TCR beta CDR3 regions were amplified from RNA. TCR CDR3 regions were first amplified by RT-PCR with HTBI primers. MiXCR was run by TCRdb on the multiplex PCR reads, yielding one entry per CDR3 protein. The data contain some 570,000 distinct CDR3 sequences, 17% of them seen just once; the ten biggest clones take up approximately 15%. Worth noting for this clonotype: One end of the junction does not line up with germline, which may come from a read error.

The germline V gene encodes CDR1 SGDLS and CDR2 YYNGEE. The CDR3 covers 13 residues. The TCR was taken from a woman under 30 with Graves' ophthalmopathy. The sample taken for sequencing was blood. This sequence joins TRBV9 and TRBJ2-2; D perhaps matches TRBD2 (5 bases). CDR3 sequence reads: CASSVATTGELVF. The CDR3 region has the DNA TGTGCCAGCAGCGTCGCGACAACCGGGGAGCTGGTTTTT.